This T cell receptor beta chain was captured in a study of regulatory T cells in long-lasting Graves disease. V lost 0 bases and J lost 0; bases outside the gene matches: 7. CDR1 is DFQATT, CDR2 SNEGSKA, per germline (reference sequence). CDR3 length: 17 residues. CDR3-region Arm-PCR and iRepertoire HTBI primers produced the TCR beta libraries. TCRdb fed the multiplex PCR reads into MiXCR, producing one record per CDR3 protein. Of 400,000 to 650,000 distinct CDR3 sequences listed, 15% to 20% are singletons. There are many counts of this clonotype. Time point: newly diagnosed GD, antithyroid drugs for less than 3 months. PBMC-derived RNA was used for the TCR library. These same records also appear under a second study, on T cells in Graves' hyperthyroidism and ophthalmopathy. This second study says: RT-PCR in the first round (using the HTBI primer set) targeted the TCR CDR3.

The sequence was obtained from a woman between 40 and 65 years old with Graves disease. Sequencing used peripheral blood mononuclear cells (PBMCs), obtained at new diagnosis, from a patient treated with antithyroid drugs. The chain is built from TRBV20-1 and TRBJ1-5; TRBD1 aligns across 8 bases. CDR3 nucleotides: TGCAGTGCTAGAGATCGAGCAGGGGGCCGTAGCAATCAGCCCCAGCATTTT. Amino acid sequence: CSARDRAGGRSNQPQHF.